This T cell receptor beta chain was obtained from a study of T-cell memory formation after mild COVID-19. Study-level results: Contracting CD4+ clones sat mainly in CM and EM; CD8+ in EMRA. Specificity for SARS-CoV-2 was not confirmed among the second-wave clones peaking on day 37. Cross-reactive memory seemingly joined, as some responding clones were found in pre-infection memory.

The V segment lost 7 bases and the J segment 6 bases; nucleotides outside the gene matches: 6. There are 14 residues in the CDR3. Germline V gene sequence: CDR1 MNHEY, CDR2 SVGEGT. With regard to this clonotype: Its target is unknown.

TCRdb re-analysed the 5' RACE reads in MiXCR, keeping a single row per CDR3 protein. The sample has some 350,000 distinct CDR3 sequences, roughly 15% seen once. The TCR was taken from a man between 18 and 35 years old who had mild COVID-19 (a few samples of this study predate the infection). Cell type and time point are not known. The J gene is TRBJ2-3, the V gene TRBV6-2 or TRBV6-3; 11 positions match TRBD2. Sequenced input: PBMCs or a T cell subset sorted from them (not recorded which). CDR3 DNA sequence: TGTGCCAGCATTAGCGGGGGGGCCGTGGATACGCAGTATTTT. This codes for CASISGGAVDTQYF.